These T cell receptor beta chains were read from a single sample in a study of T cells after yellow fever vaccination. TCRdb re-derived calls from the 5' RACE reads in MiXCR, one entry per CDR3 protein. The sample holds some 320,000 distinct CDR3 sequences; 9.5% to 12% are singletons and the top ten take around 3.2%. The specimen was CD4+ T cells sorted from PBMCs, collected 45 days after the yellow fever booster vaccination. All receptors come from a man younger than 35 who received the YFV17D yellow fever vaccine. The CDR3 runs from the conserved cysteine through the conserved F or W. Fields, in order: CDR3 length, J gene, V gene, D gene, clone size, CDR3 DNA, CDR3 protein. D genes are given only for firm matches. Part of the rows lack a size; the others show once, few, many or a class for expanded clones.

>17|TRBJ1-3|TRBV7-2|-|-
TGTGCCAGCAGCTTAGTTTCAGCTCCCGTCTCTGGAAACACCATATATTTT
CASSLVSAPVSGNTIYF
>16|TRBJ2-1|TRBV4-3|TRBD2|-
TGCGCCAGCAGCCAGAACCCTAGCGGGACTTACAATGAGCAGTTCTTC
CASSQNPSGTYNEQFF
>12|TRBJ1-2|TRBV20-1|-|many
TGCAGTGCTAGAGGCGGGGATCATGGCTACACCTTC
CSARGGDHGYTF
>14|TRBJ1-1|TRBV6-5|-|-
TGTGCCAGCAGTACGCCGGGGGAGGACACTGAAGCTTTCTTT
CASSTPGEDTEAFF
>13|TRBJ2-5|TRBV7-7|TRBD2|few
TGTGCTAGCGGGGTTCAGGGCCAAGAGACCCAGTACTTC
CASGVQGQETQYF
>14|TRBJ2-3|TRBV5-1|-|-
TGCGCCAGCTTCTCTTGGTCCAGCACAGATACGCAGTATTTT
CASFSWSSTDTQYF
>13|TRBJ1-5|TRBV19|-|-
TGTGCCAGTAGTATACAGAAGGAACAGCCCCAGCATTTT
CASSIQKEQPQHF
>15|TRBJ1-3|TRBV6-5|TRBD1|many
TGTGCCAGCAGTCTCGACAGGGCCTCTGGAAACACCATATATTTT
CASSLDRASGNTIYF
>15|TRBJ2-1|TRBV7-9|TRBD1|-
TGTGCCAGCAGCTTAGGGGGGACAGGGCAGAATGAGCAGTTCTTC
CASSLGGTGQNEQFF
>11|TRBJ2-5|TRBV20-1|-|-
TGCAGTGCTCCCCACGGGGAGACCCAGTACTTC
CSAPHGETQYF
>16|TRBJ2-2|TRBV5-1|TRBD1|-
TGCGCCAGCACCTCAACGGGGACAGGGGTCACCGGGGAGCTGTTTTTT
CASTSTGTGVTGELFF
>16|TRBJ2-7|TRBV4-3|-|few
TGCGCCAGCAGCCGCAATGTAGGGGGGAGCTCCTACGAGCAGTACTTC
CASSRNVGGSSYEQYF
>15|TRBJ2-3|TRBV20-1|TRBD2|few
TGCAGTGCTAGAGATCCTAGCGGGGGTTTAGATACGCAGTATTTT
CSARDPSGGLDTQYF
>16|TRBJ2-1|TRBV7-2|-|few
TGTGCCAGCAGCGTCCCCGGGCGGGGCCAGGGAAATGAGCAGTTCTTC
CASSVPGRGQGNEQFF
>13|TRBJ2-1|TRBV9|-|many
TGTGCCAGCAGCGTAGAGTTAGGCACGAAGCAGTTCTTC
CASSVELGTKQFF
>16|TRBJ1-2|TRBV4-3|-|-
TGCGCCAGCAGCCAAGACTGGGCCGGCAACCCCTATGGCTACACCTTC
CASSQDWAGNPYGYTF
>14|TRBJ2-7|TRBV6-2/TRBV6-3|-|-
TGTGCCAGCAGTTTACTGGGCCTCGGGGCCGAGCAGTACTTC
CASSLLGLGAEQYF
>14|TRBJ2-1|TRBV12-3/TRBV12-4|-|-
TGTGCCAGCCGACCCGTCCGCTCCTACAATGAGCAGTTCTTC
CASRPVRSYNEQFF
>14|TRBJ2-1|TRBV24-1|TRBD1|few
TGTGCCACCGCCGGGACAGGGGGTTCCCATGAGCAGTTCTTC
CATAGTGGSHEQFF
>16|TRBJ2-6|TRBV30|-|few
TGTGCCTGGAGAACCCTAGGACGCTCTGGGGCCAACGTCCTGACTTTC
CAWRTLGRSGANVLTF
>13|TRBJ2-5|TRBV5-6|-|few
TGTGCCAGCAGCTTTCCGGACCAAGAGACCCAGTACTTC
CASSFPDQETQYF
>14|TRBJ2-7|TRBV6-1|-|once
TGTGCCTGCTCAGCCATGAGTCCTTCCTACGAGCAGTACTTC
CACSAMSPSYEQYF
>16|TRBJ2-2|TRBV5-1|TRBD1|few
TGCGCCAGCAGCAGCGCCGGGACAGAGGCCACCGGGGAGCTGTTTTTT
CASSSAGTEATGELFF
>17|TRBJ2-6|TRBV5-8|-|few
TGTGCCAGCAGCTTGTTCAAGGGACCCTCTGGGGCCAACGTCCTGACTTTC
CASSLFKGPSGANVLTF
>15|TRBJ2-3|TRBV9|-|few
TGTGCCAGGAGTGACGAGGTGGACGTAGCCTATACGCAGTATTTT
CARSDEVDVAYTQYF
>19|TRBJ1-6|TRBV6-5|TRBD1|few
TGTGCCAGCAGTTACTACGGGACAGTCGGATATAAGAATAATTCACCCCTCCACTTT
CASSYYGTVGYKNNSPLHF
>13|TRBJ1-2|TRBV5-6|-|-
TGTGCCAGCAGCCTCCGGGCTATCTATGGCTACACCTTC
CASSLRAIYGYTF
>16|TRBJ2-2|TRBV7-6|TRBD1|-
TGTGCCAGCAGCGAGGGACAGGGGACGTCAGGCGGGGAGCTGTTTTTT
CASSEGQGTSGGELFF
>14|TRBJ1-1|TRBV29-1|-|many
TGCAGCGTTGAAGATCGTGTCATGAACACTGAAGCTTTCTTT
CSVEDRVMNTEAFF
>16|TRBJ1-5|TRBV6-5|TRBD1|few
TGTGCCAGCAGCAGGTCCGGGACAGGTGATAATCAGCCCCAGCATTTT
CASSRSGTGDNQPQHF
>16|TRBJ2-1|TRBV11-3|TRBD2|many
TGTGCCAGCAGCTTAGATGGGACTAGCTCCTACAATGAGCAGTTCTTC
CASSLDGTSSYNEQFF
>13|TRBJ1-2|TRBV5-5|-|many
TGTGCCAGCAGCTTGGGTTCTGGCTATGGCTACACCTTC
CASSLGSGYGYTF
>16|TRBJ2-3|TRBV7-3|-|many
TGTGCCAGCAGCCCTGTAGCGACAGCCGGCACAGATACGCAGTATTTT
CASSPVATAGTDTQYF
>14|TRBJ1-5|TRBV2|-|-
TGTGCCAGCAGTGATGGGGGGCCCAATCAGCCCCAGCATTTT
CASSDGGPNQPQHF
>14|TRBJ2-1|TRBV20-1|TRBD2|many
TGCAGTGCCAAGGGACTAGCGGGGGGTAATGAGCAGTTCTTC
CSAKGLAGGNEQFF
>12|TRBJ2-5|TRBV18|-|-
TGTGCCAGCTCACAATCCCCAGAGACCCAGTACTTC
CASSQSPETQYF
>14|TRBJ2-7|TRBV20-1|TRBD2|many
TGCAGTGTCCTCGCGACGGGGGGTTCCTACGAGCAGTACTTC
CSVLATGGSYEQYF
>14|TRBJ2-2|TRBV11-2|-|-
TGTGCCAGCAGCCCCGGGACACTTCCCGGGGAGCTGTTTTTT
CASSPGTLPGELFF
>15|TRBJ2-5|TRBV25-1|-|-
TGTGCCAGCAGTGAATATGGCGGGGACTCAAAGACCCAGTACTTC
CASSEYGGDSKTQYF
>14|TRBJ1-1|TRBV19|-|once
TGTGCCAGTAGTATGACGAGGGTGGGCGGTGAAGCTTTCTTT
CASSMTRVGGEAFF
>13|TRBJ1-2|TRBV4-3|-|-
TGCGCCAGCAGCCAAGCTGGGGACTATGGCTACACCTTC
CASSQAGDYGYTF
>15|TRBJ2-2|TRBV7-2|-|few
TGTGCCAGCAGACCGGGACTTTGGAACACCGGGGAGCTGTTTTTT
CASRPGLWNTGELFF
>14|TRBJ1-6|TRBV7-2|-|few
TGTGCCAGCAACCTCGTGGGGGGCCATTCACCCCTCCACTTT
CASNLVGGHSPLHF
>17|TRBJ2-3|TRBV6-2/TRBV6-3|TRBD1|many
TGTGCCAGCAGTTACGCGTTCAGGGGGCCTGGCACAGATACGCAGTATTTT
CASSYAFRGPGTDTQYF
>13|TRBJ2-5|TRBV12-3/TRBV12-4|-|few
TGTGCCAGCAGTTTGTGGGCAGAAGAGACCCAGTACTTC
CASSLWAEETQYF
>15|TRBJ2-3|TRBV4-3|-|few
TGCGCCAGCAGCCAAGATTTCGGGCTAGCAAATACGCAGTATTTT
CASSQDFGLANTQYF
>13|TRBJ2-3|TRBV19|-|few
TGTGCCAGTAGTATAGAGGGTTCAGATACGCAGTATTTT
CASSIEGSDTQYF
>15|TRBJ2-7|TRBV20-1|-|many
TGCAGTGCTAGTTCGGACAGTTGGAGCTCCTACGAGCAGTACTTC
CSASSDSWSSYEQYF
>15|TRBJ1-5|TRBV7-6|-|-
TGTGCCAGCAGCTTAGGAGGGGCTGGGAGTCAGCCCCAGCATTTT
CASSLGGAGSQPQHF
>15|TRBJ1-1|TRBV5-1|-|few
TGCGCCAGCAGCTTTTATCTGGGCCTGAACACTGAAGCTTTCTTT
CASSFYLGLNTEAFF
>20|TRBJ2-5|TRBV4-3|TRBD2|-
TGCGCCAGCAGCCAAGATATTGGGACTAGCGGCGCGACGTACCAAGAGACCCAGTACTTC
CASSQDIGTSGATYQETQYF